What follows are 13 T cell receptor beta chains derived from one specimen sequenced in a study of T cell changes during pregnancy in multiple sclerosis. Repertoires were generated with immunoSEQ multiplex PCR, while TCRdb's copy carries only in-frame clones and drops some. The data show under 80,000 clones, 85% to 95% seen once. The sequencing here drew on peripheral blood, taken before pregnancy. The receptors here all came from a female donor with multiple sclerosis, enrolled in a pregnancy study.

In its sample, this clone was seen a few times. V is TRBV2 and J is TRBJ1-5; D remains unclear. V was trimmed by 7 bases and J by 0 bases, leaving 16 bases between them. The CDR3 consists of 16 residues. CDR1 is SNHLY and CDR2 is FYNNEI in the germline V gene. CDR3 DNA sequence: TGTGCCAGCAACTCGCCGGCAGGATCTAGCAATCAGCCCCAGCATTTT. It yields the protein CASNSPAGSSNQPQHF.

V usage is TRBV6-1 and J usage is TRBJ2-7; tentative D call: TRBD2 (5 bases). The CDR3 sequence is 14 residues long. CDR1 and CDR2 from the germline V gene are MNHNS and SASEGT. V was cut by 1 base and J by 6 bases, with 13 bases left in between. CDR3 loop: CASSEGWENGEQYF. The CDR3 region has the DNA TGTGCCAGCAGTGAAGGGTGGGAGAACGGCGAGCAGTACTTC.

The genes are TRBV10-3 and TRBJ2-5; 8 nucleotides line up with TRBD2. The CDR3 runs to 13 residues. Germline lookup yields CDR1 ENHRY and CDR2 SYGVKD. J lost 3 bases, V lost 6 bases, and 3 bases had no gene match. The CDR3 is CAIRAGVEETQYF. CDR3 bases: TGTGCCATCAGAGCGGGAGTGGAAGAGACCCAGTACTTC.

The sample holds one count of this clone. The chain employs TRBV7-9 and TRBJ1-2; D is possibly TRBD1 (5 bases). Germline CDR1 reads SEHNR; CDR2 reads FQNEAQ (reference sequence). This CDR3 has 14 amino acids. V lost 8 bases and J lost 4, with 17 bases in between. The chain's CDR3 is CASGGTALGYGYTF. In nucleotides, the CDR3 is TGTGCCAGCGGCGGGACGGCTCTGGGCTATGGCTACACCTTC.

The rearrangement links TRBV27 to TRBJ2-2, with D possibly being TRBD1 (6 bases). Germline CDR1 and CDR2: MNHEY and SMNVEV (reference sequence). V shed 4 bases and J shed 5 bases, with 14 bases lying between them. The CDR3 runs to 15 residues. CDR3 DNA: TGTGCCAGCAGTTGGTTTGGGGGCCGGACCGGGGAGCTGTTTTTT. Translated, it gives CASSWFGGRTGELFF.

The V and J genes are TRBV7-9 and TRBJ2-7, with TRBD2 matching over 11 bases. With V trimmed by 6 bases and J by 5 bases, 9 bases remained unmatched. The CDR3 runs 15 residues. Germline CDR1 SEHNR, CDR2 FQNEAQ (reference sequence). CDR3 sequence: CASRDTSGSSDEQYF. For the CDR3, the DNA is TGTGCCAGCAGGGATACTAGCGGGAGCTCGGACGAGCAGTACTTC.

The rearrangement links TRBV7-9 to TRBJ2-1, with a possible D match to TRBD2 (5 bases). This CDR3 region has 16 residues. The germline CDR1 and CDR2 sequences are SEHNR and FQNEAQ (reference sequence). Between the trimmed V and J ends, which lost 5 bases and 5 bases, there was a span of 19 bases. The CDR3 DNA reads TGTGCCAGCAGCAAGCGAGACTATGCAGCGGACAATGAGCAGTTCTTC. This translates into CASSKRDYAADNEQFF.

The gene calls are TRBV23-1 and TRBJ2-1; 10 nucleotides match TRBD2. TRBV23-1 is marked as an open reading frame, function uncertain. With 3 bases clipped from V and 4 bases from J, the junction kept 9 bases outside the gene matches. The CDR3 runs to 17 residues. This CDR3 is CASSQRSWTSGYNEQFF. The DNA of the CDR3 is TGCGCCAGCAGTCAGCGTTCATGGACTAGCGGATACAATGAGCAGTTCTTC.

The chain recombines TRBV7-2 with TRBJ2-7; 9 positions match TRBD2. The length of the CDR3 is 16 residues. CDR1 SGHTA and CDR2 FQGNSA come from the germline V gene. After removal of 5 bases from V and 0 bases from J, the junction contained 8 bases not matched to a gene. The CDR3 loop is CASSALAGESSYEQYF. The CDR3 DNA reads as TGTGCCAGCAGCGCCTTAGCGGGAGAGAGCTCCTACGAGCAGTACTTC.

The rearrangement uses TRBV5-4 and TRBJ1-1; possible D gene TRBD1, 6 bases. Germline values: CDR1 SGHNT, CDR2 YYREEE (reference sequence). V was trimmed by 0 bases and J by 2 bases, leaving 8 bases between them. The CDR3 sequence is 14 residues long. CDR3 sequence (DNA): TGTGCCAGCAGCTTGGGGGGGCGTAACACTGAAGCTTTCTTT. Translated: CASSLGGRNTEAFF.

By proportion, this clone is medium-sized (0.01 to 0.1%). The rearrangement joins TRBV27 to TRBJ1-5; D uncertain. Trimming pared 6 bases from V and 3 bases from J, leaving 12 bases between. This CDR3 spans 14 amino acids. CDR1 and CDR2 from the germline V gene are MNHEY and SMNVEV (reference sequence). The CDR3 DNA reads TGTGCCAGCAGAGAGGGTCAGGACAATCAGCCCCAGCATTTT. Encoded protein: CASREGQDNQPQHF.

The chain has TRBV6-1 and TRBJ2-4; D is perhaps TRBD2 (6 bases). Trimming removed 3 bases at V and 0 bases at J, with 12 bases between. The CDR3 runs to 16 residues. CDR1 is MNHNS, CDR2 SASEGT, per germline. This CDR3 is CASSEGGGLAKNIQYF. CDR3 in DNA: TGTGCCAGCAGTGAGGGAGGAGGACTAGCCAAAAACATTCAGTACTTC.

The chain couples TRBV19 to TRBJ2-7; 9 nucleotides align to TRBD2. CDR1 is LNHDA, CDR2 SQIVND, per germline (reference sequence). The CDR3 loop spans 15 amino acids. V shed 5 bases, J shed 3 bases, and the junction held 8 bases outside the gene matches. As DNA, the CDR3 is TGTGCCAGTAGTCCCTTCAGCGGGGGGAACTACGAGCAGTACTTC. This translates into CASSPFSGGNYEQYF.